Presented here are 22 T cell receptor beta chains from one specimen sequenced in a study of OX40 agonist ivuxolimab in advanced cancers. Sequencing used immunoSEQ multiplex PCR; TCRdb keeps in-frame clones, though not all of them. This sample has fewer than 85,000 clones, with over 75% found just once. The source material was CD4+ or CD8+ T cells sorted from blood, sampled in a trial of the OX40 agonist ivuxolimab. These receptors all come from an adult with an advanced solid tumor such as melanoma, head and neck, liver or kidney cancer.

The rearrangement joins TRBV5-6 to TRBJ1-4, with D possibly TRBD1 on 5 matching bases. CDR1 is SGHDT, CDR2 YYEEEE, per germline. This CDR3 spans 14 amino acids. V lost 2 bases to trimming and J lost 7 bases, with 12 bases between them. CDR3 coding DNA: TGTGCCAGCAGCTTTCAGGGTACGGGTGAAAAACTGTTTTTT. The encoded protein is CASSFQGTGEKLFF.

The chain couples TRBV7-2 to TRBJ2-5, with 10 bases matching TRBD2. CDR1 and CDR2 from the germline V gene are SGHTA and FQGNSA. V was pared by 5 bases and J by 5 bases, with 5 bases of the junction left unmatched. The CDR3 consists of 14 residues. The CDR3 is CASSPQRGGETQYF. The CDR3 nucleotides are TGTGCCAGCAGCCCTCAGCGGGGGGGGGAGACCCAGTACTTC.

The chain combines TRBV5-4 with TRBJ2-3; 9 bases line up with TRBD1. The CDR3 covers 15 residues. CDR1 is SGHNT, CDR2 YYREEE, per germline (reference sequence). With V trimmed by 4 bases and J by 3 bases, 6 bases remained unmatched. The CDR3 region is CASSPRDRETDTQYF. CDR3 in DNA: TGTGCCAGCAGCCCGAGGGACAGGGAGACAGATACGCAGTATTTT.

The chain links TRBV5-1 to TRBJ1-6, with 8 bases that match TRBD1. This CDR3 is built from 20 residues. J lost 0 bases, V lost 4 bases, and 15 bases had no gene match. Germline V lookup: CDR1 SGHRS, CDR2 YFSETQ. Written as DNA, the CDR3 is TGCGCCAGCAGCCGGGTGTGGCAGGGGGCCGCGAGCTCCTATAATTCACCCCTCCACTTT. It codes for CASSRVWQGAASSYNSPLHF.

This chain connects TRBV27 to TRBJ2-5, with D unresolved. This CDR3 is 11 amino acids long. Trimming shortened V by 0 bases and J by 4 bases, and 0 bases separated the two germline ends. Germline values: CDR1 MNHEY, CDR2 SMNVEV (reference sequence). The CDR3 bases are TGTGCCAGCAGTTTATCAGAGACCCAGTACTTC. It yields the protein CASSLSETQYF.

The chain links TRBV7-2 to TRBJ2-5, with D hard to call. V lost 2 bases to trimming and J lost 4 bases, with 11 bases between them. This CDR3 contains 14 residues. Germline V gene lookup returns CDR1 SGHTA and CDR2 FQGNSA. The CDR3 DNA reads TGTGCCAGCAGCTTATTGGGGTCCCGAGAGACCCAGTACTTC. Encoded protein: CASSLLGSRETQYF.

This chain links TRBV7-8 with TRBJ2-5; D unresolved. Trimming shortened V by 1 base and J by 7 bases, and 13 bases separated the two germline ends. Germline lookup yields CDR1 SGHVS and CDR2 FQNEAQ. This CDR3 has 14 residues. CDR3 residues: CASSLEGKFGTQYF. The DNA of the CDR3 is TGTGCCAGCAGCTTAGAGGGAAAATTCGGGACCCAGTACTTC.

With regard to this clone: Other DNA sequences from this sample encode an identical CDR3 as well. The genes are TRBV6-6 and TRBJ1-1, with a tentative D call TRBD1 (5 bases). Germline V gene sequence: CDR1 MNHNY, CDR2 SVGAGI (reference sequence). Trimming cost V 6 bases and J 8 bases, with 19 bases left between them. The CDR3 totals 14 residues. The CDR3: CASREQDISTEAFF. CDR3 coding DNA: TGTGCCAGCAGAGAACAGGACATTAGCACGGAAGCTTTCTTT.

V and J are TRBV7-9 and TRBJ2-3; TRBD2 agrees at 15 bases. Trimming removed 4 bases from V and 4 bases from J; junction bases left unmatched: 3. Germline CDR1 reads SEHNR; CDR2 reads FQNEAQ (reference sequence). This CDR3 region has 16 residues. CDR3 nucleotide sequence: TGTGCCAGCAGCTCCGGACTAGCGGGAGGGTCAGATACGCAGTATTTT. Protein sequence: CASSSGLAGGSDTQYF.

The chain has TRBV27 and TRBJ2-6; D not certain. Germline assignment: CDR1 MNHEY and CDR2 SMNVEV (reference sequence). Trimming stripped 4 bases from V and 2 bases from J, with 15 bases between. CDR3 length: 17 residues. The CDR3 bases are TGTGCCAGCAGTTCAAACCCGGGTGGACCTGGGGCCAACGTCCTGACTTTC. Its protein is CASSSNPGGPGANVLTF.

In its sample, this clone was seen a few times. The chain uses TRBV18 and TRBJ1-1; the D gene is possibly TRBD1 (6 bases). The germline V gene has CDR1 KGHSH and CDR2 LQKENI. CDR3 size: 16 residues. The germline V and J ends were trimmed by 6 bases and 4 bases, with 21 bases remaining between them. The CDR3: CASSPAWGGVPTEAFF. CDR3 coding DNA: TGTGCCAGCTCCCCCGCCTGGGGGGGCGTTCCCACTGAAGCTTTCTTT.

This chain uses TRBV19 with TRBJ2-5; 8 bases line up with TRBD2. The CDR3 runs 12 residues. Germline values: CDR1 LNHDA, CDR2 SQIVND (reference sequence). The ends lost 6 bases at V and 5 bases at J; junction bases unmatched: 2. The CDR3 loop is CASRAGAETQYF. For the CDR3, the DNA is TGTGCCAGTAGAGCGGGGGCTGAGACCCAGTACTTC.

This CDR3 reads CASRQTAAGANVLTF. The CDR3 DNA is TGTGCCAGCAGACAAACAGCCGCTGGGGCCAACGTCCTGACTTTC. The V gene is TRBV9, the J gene TRBJ2-6, with unresolved D. The germline V and J ends were trimmed by 5 bases and 2 bases, with 11 bases remaining between them. CDR1 and CDR2 (germline): SGDLS, YYNGEE. The CDR3 is 15 amino acids.

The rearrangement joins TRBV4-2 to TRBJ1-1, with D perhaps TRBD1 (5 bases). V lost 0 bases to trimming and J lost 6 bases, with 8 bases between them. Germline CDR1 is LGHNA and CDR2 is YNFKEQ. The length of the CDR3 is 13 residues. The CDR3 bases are TGTGCCAGCAGCCAAGAAGCGGGGGCTGAAGCTTTCTTT. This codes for CASSQEAGAEAFF.

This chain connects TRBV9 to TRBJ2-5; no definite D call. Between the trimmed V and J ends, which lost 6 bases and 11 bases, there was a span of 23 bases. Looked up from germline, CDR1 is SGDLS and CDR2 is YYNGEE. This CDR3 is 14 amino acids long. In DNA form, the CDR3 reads TGTGCCAGCACCCCGGGCGGTCCACAACAGAAACAGTACTTC. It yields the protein CASTPGGPQQKQYF.

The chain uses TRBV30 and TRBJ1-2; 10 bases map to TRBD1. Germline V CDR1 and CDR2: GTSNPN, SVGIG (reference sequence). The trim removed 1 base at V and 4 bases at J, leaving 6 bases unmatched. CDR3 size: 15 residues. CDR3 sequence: CAWSAPDRGPYGYTF. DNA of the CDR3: TGTGCCTGGAGTGCACCCGACAGGGGGCCCTATGGCTACACCTTC.

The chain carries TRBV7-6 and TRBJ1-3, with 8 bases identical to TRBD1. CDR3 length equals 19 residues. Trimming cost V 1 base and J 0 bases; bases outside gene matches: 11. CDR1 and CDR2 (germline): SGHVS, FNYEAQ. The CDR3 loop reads CASSLGSRDRIYSGNTIYF. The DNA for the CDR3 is TGTGCCAGCAGCTTAGGGTCTCGGGACAGGATATACTCTGGAAACACCATATATTTT.

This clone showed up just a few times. DNA for the CDR3: TGTGCCAGCAGCGACAGGGGTGGGGATGGCTACACCTTC. Translating gives CASSDRGGDGYTF. The chain couples TRBV19 to TRBJ1-2; 8 bases agree with TRBD1. The CDR3 is made up of 13 amino acids. Trimming cost V 9 bases and J 6 bases; bases outside gene matches: 9. Germline CDR1 is LNHDA and CDR2 is SQIVND (reference sequence).

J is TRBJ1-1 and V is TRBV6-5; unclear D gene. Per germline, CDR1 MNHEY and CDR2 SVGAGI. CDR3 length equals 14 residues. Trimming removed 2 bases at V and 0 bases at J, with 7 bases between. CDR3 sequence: CASSYGWMNTEAFF. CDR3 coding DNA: TGTGCCAGCAGTTACGGGTGGATGAACACTGAAGCTTTCTTT.

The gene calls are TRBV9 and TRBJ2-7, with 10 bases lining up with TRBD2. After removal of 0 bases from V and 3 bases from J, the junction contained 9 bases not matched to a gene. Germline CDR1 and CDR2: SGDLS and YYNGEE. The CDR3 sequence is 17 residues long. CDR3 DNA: TGTGCCAGCAGCGTAGCCCCGAGCGGGGGGGCCATCTACGAGCAGTACTTC. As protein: CASSVAPSGGAIYEQYF.

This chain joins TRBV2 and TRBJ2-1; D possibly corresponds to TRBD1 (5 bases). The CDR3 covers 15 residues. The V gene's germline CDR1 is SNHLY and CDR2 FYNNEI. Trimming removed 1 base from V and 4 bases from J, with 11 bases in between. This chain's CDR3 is CASSEEGIVYNEQFF. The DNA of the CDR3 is TGTGCCAGCAGTGAAGAGGGGATCGTATACAATGAGCAGTTCTTC.

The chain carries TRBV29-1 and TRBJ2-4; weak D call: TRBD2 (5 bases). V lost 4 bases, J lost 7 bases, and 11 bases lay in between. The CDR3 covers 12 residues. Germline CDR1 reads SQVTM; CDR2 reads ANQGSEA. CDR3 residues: CSVASGVNIQYF. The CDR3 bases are TGCAGCGTTGCATCCGGGGTGAACATTCAGTACTTC.